This TCR beta chain was identified during a study of blood T cell repertoires in COVID-19. V was cut by 6 bases and J by 6 bases, with 16 bases left in between. Germline lookup yields CDR1 SGDLS and CDR2 YYNGEE. This CDR3 contains 15 residues. The repertoire was sequenced with immunoSEQ multiplex PCR; TCRdb's copy has only in-frame clones and lacks some. This sample carries some 150,000 clones, 80% to 90% of them seen once, and the ten largest clones take less than 5%. Sequencing was done on a sample of peripheral blood. The V gene is TRBV9, the J gene TRBJ1-6; maybe TRBD1 (6 bases). This sequence was found in a woman aged 55 to 70 who had recovered from COVID-19. The CDR3, as DNA: TGTGCCAGCAATGCCAGGGGTGGGTTTAATTCACCCCTCCACTTT. As protein: CASNARGGFNSPLHF.